This passage covers 10 T cell receptor beta chains from one sample sequenced in a study of tumour-infiltrating T cells in Burkitt lymphoma. Profiled with immunoSEQ multiplex PCR; TCRdb holds only in-frame clones, not every one. The table lists roughly 1,700 clones, approximately 70% of them singletons. Material: tumor tissue. These receptors were collected from a human donor with diffuse large B-cell lymphoma.

This chain joins TRBV18 and TRBJ2-7, with D possibly being TRBD2 (5 bases). Per the germline V gene, CDR1 is KGHSH and CDR2 is LQKENI. This CDR3 region has 14 residues. Trimming removed 3 bases at V and 2 bases at J, with 11 bases between. Here the CDR3 reads CASSPRTAAYEQYF. CDR3 nucleotides: TGTGCCAGCTCACCTAGGACTGCAGCCTACGAGCAGTACTTC.

J is TRBJ1-5 and V is TRBV6-5, with a possible D match to TRBD1 (5 bases). V was cut by 2 bases and J by 5 bases, with 13 bases left in between. Germline CDR1 is MNHEY and CDR2 is SVGAGI. The CDR3 has 15 amino acids. CDR3 DNA sequence: TGTGCCAGCAGTTACCACGGGGCGAGTGATCAGCCCCAGCATTTT. This sequence encodes CASSYHGASDQPQHF.

In its sample, this clone is hyperexpanded. At the DNA level, this CDR3 is encoded by other sequences in the same sample as well. This chain connects TRBV28 to TRBJ2-7; D is uncertain. Trimming stripped 1 base from V and 2 bases from J, with 12 bases between. This CDR3 has 15 residues. Per germline, CDR1 MDHEN and CDR2 SYDVKM. The CDR3, as DNA: TGTGCCAGCAGTTTATCCGTAGGCGGAACCTACGAGCAGTACTTC. Translating it yields CASSLSVGGTYEQYF.

The chain employs TRBV11-3 and TRBJ2-1, with D possibly being TRBD1 (6 bases). The germline V and J ends were trimmed by 5 bases and 5 bases, with 19 bases remaining between them. This CDR3 is 16 amino acids long. Germline V gene data show CDR1 as SGHNT and CDR2 as YENEEA. The CDR3: CASSGKGRGLDNEQFF. The CDR3 region has the DNA TGTGCCAGCAGCGGAAAGGGCAGGGGTCTGGACAATGAGCAGTTCTTC.

The V call is TRBV4-1, the J call TRBJ2-7, with D uncertain. Trimming pared 1 base from V and 2 bases from J, leaving 15 bases between. Germline CDR1 and CDR2: MGHRA and YSYEKL. This CDR3 contains 16 residues. This CDR3 is CASSQGDLFPPYEQYF. The CDR3 nucleotides read TGCGCCAGCAGCCAAGGAGACCTCTTTCCCCCCTACGAGCAGTACTTC.

V gene TRBV11-2 combines with J gene TRBJ2-5, with D unresolved. CDR1 and CDR2 from the germline V gene are SGHAT and FQNNGV. V was pared by 4 bases and J by 5 bases, with 14 bases between. The CDR3 runs to 14 residues. CDR3 DNA: TGTGCCAGCAGCTCCCGGCCCCCGTGGGAGACCCAGTACTTC. Protein product: CASSSRPPWETQYF.

The rearrangement links TRBV27 to TRBJ2-2; no definite D call. This CDR3 region has 13 residues. With 4 bases removed from V and 2 bases from J, the gap between germline ends came to 5 bases. Per germline, CDR1 MNHEY and CDR2 SMNVEV (reference sequence). CDR3 in amino acids: CASSWGNTGELFF. In nucleotides, the CDR3 is TGTGCCAGCAGTTGGGGAAACACCGGGGAGCTGTTTTTT.

CDR3 region: CSVGGSTEAFF. The CDR3 nucleotides read TGCAGCGTCGGGGGGAGCACTGAAGCTTTCTTT. This chain uses TRBV29-1 with TRBJ1-1; a weak D match, TRBD1 (5 bases). V lost 6 bases and J 4 bases, leaving 9 bases between the germline ends. Germline V CDR1 and CDR2: SQVTM, ANQGSEA. CDR3 length equals 11 residues.

This chain connects TRBV27 to TRBJ1-5; TRBD1 is a possible D gene (5 bases). CDR3 length: 14 amino acids. The V end lost 3 bases, the J end lost 2 bases, and 8 bases lay between the germline ends. Per the germline V gene, CDR1 is MNHEY and CDR2 is SMNVEV (reference sequence). CDR3 loop: CASSLAGRNQPQHF. CDR3 sequence (DNA): TGTGCCAGCAGTTTGGCAGGGCGCAATCAGCCCCAGCATTTT.

This clone was detected only a few times. The chain joins TRBV5-4 to TRBJ2-1, with no clear D. Per the germline V gene, CDR1 is SGHNT and CDR2 is YYREEE (reference sequence). The CDR3 is made up of 16 amino acids. V gave up 1 base and J gave up 8 bases, with 19 bases separating them. CDR3 sequence (DNA): TGTGCCAGCAGCTTGCCCCCTTCAGTCGCGGATGATGAGCAGTTCTTC. The encoded protein is CASSLPPSVADDEQFF. The entire variable domain, with the rest obtained from reference TRBV5-4 and TRBJ2-1, is as follows: ETGVTQSPTHLIKTRGQQVTLRCSSQSGHNTVSWYQQALGQGPQFIFQYYREEENGRGNFPPRFSGLQFPNYSSELNVNALELDDSALYLCASSLPPSVADDEQFFGPGTRLTVL.